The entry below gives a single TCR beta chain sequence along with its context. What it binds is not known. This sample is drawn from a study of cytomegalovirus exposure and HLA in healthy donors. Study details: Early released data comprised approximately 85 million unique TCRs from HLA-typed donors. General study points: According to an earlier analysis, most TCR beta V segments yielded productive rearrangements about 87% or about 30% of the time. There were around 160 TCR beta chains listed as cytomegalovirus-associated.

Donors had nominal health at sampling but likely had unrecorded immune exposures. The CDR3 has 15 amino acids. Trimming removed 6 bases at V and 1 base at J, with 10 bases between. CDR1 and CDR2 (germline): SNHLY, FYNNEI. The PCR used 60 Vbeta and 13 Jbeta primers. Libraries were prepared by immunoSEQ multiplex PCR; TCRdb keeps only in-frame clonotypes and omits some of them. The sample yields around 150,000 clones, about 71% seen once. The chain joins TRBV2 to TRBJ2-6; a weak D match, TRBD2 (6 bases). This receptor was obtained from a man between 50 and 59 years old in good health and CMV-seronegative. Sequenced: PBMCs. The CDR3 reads CASRTGLSGANVLTF. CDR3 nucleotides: TGTGCCAGCAGGACGGGACTTTCTGGGGCCAACGTCCTGACTTTC.